Sequencing of this TCR beta chain was carried out in a study of shared clonotypes between healthy human individuals. In regard to this clone: Given the absence of the conserved phenylalanine or tryptophan at the CDR3 end, a read error is likely. It is unclear where the CDR3 begins or ends on the DNA, so no DNA is shown, and the CDR3 is as TCRdb lists it.

Assay: immunoSEQ multiplex PCR; the TCRdb copy retains only in-frame clones and omits some. Altogether nearly 1 million clones are present, roughly 72% being singletons, with the ten largest covering about 1.5%. Nashville, Tennessee was home to all donors, who were Caucasian adults. The CD4+ fraction was divided into a CD45RA+ naive subset and a CD45RA-negative memory subset. The receptor's source is a man between 18 and 29 years old in good health. The sequenced sample consisted of memory CD4+ T cells sorted from blood. This sample's subset: CD45RA-negative fraction.

This CDR3 reads CASSDFTSSRTL. The chain carries TRBV2 and TRBJ1-1. Germline V gene lookup returns CDR1 SNHLY and CDR2 FYNNEI. The length of the CDR3 is 12 amino acids, counting both ends.